This T cell receptor (beta chain) was sequenced for a study of Ad26.COV2.S vaccination and SARS-CoV-2 variants. About the study: Participants got Ad26.COV2.S intramuscularly, once or twice 56 days apart. Regarding the study as a whole: Those who received the vaccine showed greater spike-specific TCR breadth than those given placebo. Vaccine and placebo recipients had similar non-spike TCR breadth.

V was pared by 3 bases and J by 5 bases, with 13 bases between. Germline lookup yields CDR1 SEHNR and CDR2 FQNEAQ (reference sequence). The CDR3 loop spans 14 amino acids. Sample treatment: around 19 received Ad26.COV2.S at low or high dose, single or two shots; 5 received placebo; per-sample allocation not given. Sampling was done on day 63 after the first vaccine or placebo injection. Immunization relied on an Ad26 vector, which expressed Wuhan-strain SARS-CoV-2 spike. Measured with immunoSEQ multiplex PCR; TCRdb has only the in-frame clones, and not every one. Counted here are hundreds of thousands of clones, roughly 84% occurring once; the ten biggest clones make up about 3.5%. Notes on this clone: Its antigen remains unidentified.

Source: peripheral blood, taken in a trial of Ad26.COV2.S vaccine versus placebo. This chain links TRBV7-9 with TRBJ1-1; D possibly corresponds to TRBD1 (6 bases). The clonotype comes from a person between 18 and 59 years old who received the Ad26.COV2.S COVID-19 vaccine or a placebo. DNA for the CDR3: TGTGCCAGCAGCTTCCCGTGGGGGCTTACTGAAGCTTTCTTT. Translation gives CASSFPWGLTEAFF.